These 32 T cell receptor beta chains originate from one sample sequenced in a study of blood T cells in healthy people across ages. Through a sample-barcoded 5' primer and a J-beta primer mix, a second PCR was run for roughly 7 to 11 cycles. TCRdb analysed the 5' RACE reads with MiXCR anew, one entry per CDR3 protein. In the table there are some 760,000 distinct CDR3 sequences, 20% to 25% of which are singletons. These data were likewise used in another study, on T cells of mothers and their children.

The specimen sequenced was blood. The origin of the receptors is a boy younger than 18 in good health.

J is TRBJ2-5 and V is TRBV3-1, with a weak D call TRBD2 (6 bases). The end of the DNA is better explained by TRBJ2-1, so the J call may be wrong. Germline assignment: CDR1 LGHDT and CDR2 YNNKEL (reference sequence). This CDR3 is built from 17 residues. The CDR3 region is CASSQDAALGRYNEQFF. For the CDR3, the DNA is TGTGCCAGCAGCCAAGACGCCGCCCTTGGGAGGTACAATGAGCAGTTCTTC.

The chain has TRBV6-6 and TRBJ2-2, with 10 bases identical to TRBD1. This CDR3 is 14 amino acids long. The junction had 6 bases not matched to a gene; V was cut back by 8 bases and J by 6 bases. CDR1 MNHNY and CDR2 SVGAGI come from the germline V gene (reference sequence). This CDR3 is CASDKGQGAGELFF. Written as DNA, the CDR3 is TGTGCCAGCGACAAAGGACAGGGGGCCGGGGAGCTGTTTTTT.

This rearrangement joins TRBV15 to TRBJ2-3; perhaps TRBD1 as D (6 bases). V lost 4 bases and J 0 bases, leaving 11 bases between the germline ends. The CDR3 has 15 amino acids. CDR1 and CDR2 (germline): LNHNV, YYDKDF (reference sequence). The CDR3 region is CATSTGDRSTDTQYF. Written as DNA, the CDR3 is TGTGCCACCAGCACAGGGGACCGAAGCACAGATACGCAGTATTTT.

This clonotype came up a few times. This chain uses TRBV28 with TRBJ2-4, with 7 bases identical to TRBD2. Germline CDR1 MDHEN, CDR2 SYDVKM. The junction had 9 bases not matched to a gene; V was cut back by 6 bases and J by 4 bases. This CDR3 has 15 amino acids. The CDR3 reads CASSSPASGKNIQYF. CDR3 DNA: TGTGCCAGCAGCTCCCCGGCTAGCGGTAAAAACATTCAGTACTTC.

This clonotype was observed a few times. The V call is TRBV27, the J call TRBJ2-2, with D unresolved. V was trimmed by 8 bases and J by 6 bases, leaving 16 bases between them. The germline V gene encodes CDR1 MNHEY and CDR2 SMNVEV (reference sequence). The CDR3 contains 14 residues. The CDR3 reads CASREGLEAGELFF. The CDR3 DNA sequence: TGTGCCAGCCGAGAAGGTCTTGAGGCCGGGGAGCTGTTTTTT.

This clonotype was seen a handful of times. This CDR3 is CASSAPGDRYHYGYTF. As DNA, the CDR3 is TGTGCCAGCAGTGCTCCAGGGGACAGGTACCACTATGGCTACACCTTC. J is TRBJ1-2 and V is TRBV12-3 or TRBV12-4; 8 bases agree with TRBD1. The V and J ends lost 5 bases and 3 bases, in that order; junction bases with no gene match: 11. The CDR3 has 16 residues.

The genes are TRBV3-1 and TRBJ1-3; 9 bases align to TRBD1. With 0 bases clipped from V and 10 bases from J, the junction kept 1 base outside the gene matches. The CDR3 contains 13 residues. Germline V lookup: CDR1 LGHDT, CDR2 YNNKEL (reference sequence). CDR3 region: CASSQDDRGTIYF. CDR3 coding DNA: TGTGCCAGCAGCCAAGATGACAGGGGGACCATATATTTT.

This chain links TRBV25-1 with TRBJ2-5, with TRBD2 identical over 11 bases. The junction had 5 bases not matched to a gene; V was cut back by 2 bases and J by 3 bases. CDR1 and CDR2 from the germline V gene are MGHDK and SYGVNS. The CDR3 is 16 residues long. CDR3: CASSEGGTSGEETQYF. As DNA, the CDR3 is TGTGCCAGCAGTGAAGGGGGGACTAGCGGAGAAGAGACCCAGTACTTC.

This clonotype was counted between two and nine times. The chain carries TRBV24-1 and TRBJ2-5; perhaps TRBD1 as D (6 bases). Germline-derived CDR1 and CDR2 are KGHDR and SFDVKD. The germline V and J ends were trimmed by 3 bases and 5 bases, with 12 bases remaining between them. The CDR3 length is 14 residues. CDR3 DNA sequence: TGTGCCACCAGTGATACCACAGGGTGGGAGACCCAGTACTTC. The encoded protein is CATSDTTGWETQYF.

The rearrangement links TRBV29-1 to TRBJ2-5; the D gene is possibly TRBD1 (5 bases). CDR1 is SQVTM, CDR2 ANQGSEA, per germline. Between the trimmed V and J ends, which lost 1 base and 5 bases, there was a span of 14 bases. This CDR3 has 14 amino acids. CDR3 loop: CSVEVGALGETQYF. The DNA of the CDR3 is TGCAGCGTTGAAGTAGGGGCTCTGGGGGAGACCCAGTACTTC.

Written as DNA, the CDR3 is TGTGCCAGCGAAGAGACAGGGTCTGGAAACACCATATATTTT. This codes for CASEETGSGNTIYF. The J gene is TRBJ1-3, the V gene TRBV28, with 7 bases aligning to TRBD1. The CDR3 covers 14 residues. V lost 8 bases to trimming and J lost 1 base; unmatched junction nucleotides: 5. Germline assignment: CDR1 MDHEN and CDR2 SYDVKM. Based on the CDR3 plus reference TRBV28 and TRBJ1-3, the full variable domain is DVKVTQSSRYLVKRTGEKVFLECVQDMDHENMFWYRQDPGLGLRLIYFSYDVKMKEKGDIPEGYSVSREKKERFSLILESASTNQTSMYLCASEETGSGNTIYFGEGSWLTVV.

The chain has TRBV5-7 and TRBJ1-5; TRBD1 matches at 7 bases. TRBV5-7 is marked as an open reading frame, function uncertain. The ends lost 1 base at V and 0 bases at J; junction bases unmatched: 7. The CDR3 runs to 17 residues. The CDR3 spells CASSLPPTGTSNQPQHF. In DNA form, the CDR3 reads TGTGCCAGCAGCTTGCCCCCGACAGGGACTAGCAATCAGCCCCAGCATTTT.

This clonotype showed up many times. V usage is TRBV12-3 or TRBV12-4 and J usage is TRBJ2-5; possibly TRBD1 or TRBD2 for D (5 bases each). The J call may be in error: the DNA end matches TRBJ2-7 better. This CDR3 has 14 residues. CDR3 nucleotide sequence: TGTGCCAGCAGTCCTACGGGACGGAACTACGAGCAGTACTTC. Its translation: CASSPTGRNYEQYF.

Only a few counts were recorded for this clonotype. The CDR3 DNA is TGTGCCAGCAACCAGGAGTTCGCAGCTCGGGAGCAGTTCTTC. This encodes CASNQEFAAREQFF. The chain couples TRBV7-2 to TRBJ2-1; no definite D call. Germline CDR1 reads SGHTA; CDR2 reads FQGNSA. The CDR3 length is 14 residues. Trimming stripped 7 bases from V and 10 bases from J, with 20 bases between.

The chain recombines TRBV20-1 with TRBJ2-3; D unclear. In germline, CDR1 is DFQATT, CDR2 SNEGSKA (reference sequence). Deletions cut 1 base from V and 3 bases from J, with 8 bases between. The CDR3 covers 13 residues. The CDR3 region has the DNA TGCAGTGCTAGAGTTTACCAAACAGATACGCAGTATTTT. As protein: CSARVYQTDTQYF.

This clonotype was seen only a few times. The genes are TRBV5-1 and TRBJ2-1, with 12 bases fitting TRBD1. The germline CDR1 and CDR2 sequences are SGHRS and YFSETQ. The CDR3 has 17 residues. The V segment lost 0 bases and the J segment 7 bases; nucleotides outside the gene matches: 8. The CDR3 protein is CASSLVAGTGGRNEQFF. In nucleotides, the CDR3 is TGCGCCAGCAGCTTGGTGGCTGGGACAGGGGGCCGTAATGAGCAGTTCTTC.

This clonotype showed up just a few times. The chain has TRBV28 and TRBJ1-2; D may be TRBD1 (5 bases). The CDR3 is made up of 13 amino acids. Per the germline V gene, CDR1 is MDHEN and CDR2 is SYDVKM. Trimming stripped 4 bases from V and 12 bases from J, with 18 bases between. CDR3 bases: TGTGCCAGCAGTTCGGGTGGGGCAGGAGGCCACACCTTC. Residues: CASSSGGAGGHTF.

The chain carries TRBV29-1 and TRBJ2-7; the match to TRBD2 covers 15 bases. The V gene's germline CDR1 is SQVTM and CDR2 ANQGSEA. The CDR3 sequence is 16 residues long. With 4 bases clipped from V and 6 bases from J, the junction kept 10 bases outside the gene matches. DNA for the CDR3: TGCAGCGTTGTTTTCTGGACTAGCGGGAGGGCCGGCGAGCAGTACTTC. The encoded protein is CSVVFWTSGRAGEQYF.

V and J are TRBV7-9 and TRBJ1-1, with a weak D call TRBD1 (5 bases). This CDR3 region has 15 residues. Germline V lookup: CDR1 SEHNR, CDR2 FQNEAQ (reference sequence). The V and J ends lost 3 bases and 1 base respectively, with 12 bases between them. In DNA form, the CDR3 reads TGTGCCAGCAGCTTTCGAAGGGGAACGAACACTGAAGCTTTCTTT. Translation: CASSFRRGTNTEAFF.

V is TRBV7-9 and J is TRBJ2-3, with 7 bases aligning to TRBD2. The CDR3 is 15 residues long. The ends lost 5 bases at V and 10 bases at J; junction bases unmatched: 15. CDR1 and CDR2 from the germline V gene are SEHNR and FQNEAQ (reference sequence). The CDR3 nucleotides read TGTGCCAGCAGCCTCCAGGGTGGGGGGGGTACTCCGCAGTATTTT. Amino acid sequence: CASSLQGGGGTPQYF.

The gene calls are TRBV6-1 and TRBJ2-2, with TRBD1 matching over 7 bases. CDR3 length equals 16 residues. V trimming: 5 bases; J trimming: 2 bases; junction bases outside the gene matches: 8. The V gene's germline CDR1 is MNHNS and CDR2 SASEGT. CDR3 amino acids: CASSPPQGYNTGELFF. CDR3 DNA sequence: TGTGCCAGCAGTCCTCCACAGGGGTATAACACCGGGGAGCTGTTTTTT.

The chain is built from TRBV12-3 or TRBV12-4 and TRBJ2-5; TRBD1 might be the D (6 bases). Trimming cost V 7 bases and J 5 bases, with 14 bases left between them. This CDR3 has 13 amino acids. CDR3 protein: CASTTGKEETQYF. CDR3 DNA: TGTGCCAGCACCACAGGGAAGGAGGAGACCCAGTACTTC.

The chain has TRBV6-1 and TRBJ2-5; 9 bases line up with TRBD1. The last part of the DNA fits TRBJ2-1 better; the J call may be wrong. Germline V CDR1 and CDR2: MNHNS, SASEGT. The CDR3 covers 16 residues. The CDR3 nucleotides read TGTGCCAGCAGCCCAATACAGGGGGCACGGAGAGGGCAGCAGTTCTTC. This sequence encodes CASSPIQGARRGQQFF.

This clonotype was counted a few times. This chain joins TRBV14 and TRBJ2-5; no firm D call. The DNA end favors TRBJ2-7, so the J call may be wrong. Germline assignment: CDR1 SGHDN and CDR2 FVKESK. The CDR3 is made up of 13 amino acids. CDR3 DNA sequence: TGTGCCAGCAGCCAAGTTCGGGCCTACGAGCAGTACTTC. The encoded protein is CASSQVRAYEQYF.

This clonotype was seen more than once but under ten times. This sequence joins TRBV20-1 and TRBJ2-2, with 9 bases fitting TRBD1. Germline CDR1 reads DFQATT; CDR2 reads SNEGSKA (reference sequence). The junction had 7 bases not matched to a gene; V was cut back by 3 bases and J by 5 bases. The CDR3 sequence is 15 residues long. The CDR3 spells CSARRRDRATGELFF. For the CDR3, the DNA is TGCAGTGCTAGGCGCCGGGACAGGGCGACCGGGGAGCTGTTTTTT.

The chain has TRBV11-2 and TRBJ2-5; possible D gene TRBD2, 6 bases. The germline gives CDR1 SGHAT, CDR2 FQNNGV. V lost 5 bases to trimming and J lost 1 base, with 14 bases between them. This CDR3 is 15 amino acids long. In nucleotides, the CDR3 is TGTGCCAGCAGCCCCAGCCGGGACTCCCAAGAGACCCAGTACTTC. This sequence encodes CASSPSRDSQETQYF.

V gene TRBV28 combines with J gene TRBJ2-5; 12 bases align to TRBD2. The J call may be faulty, since TRBJ2-7 better matches the DNA end. There are 14 residues in the CDR3. Germline V gene data show CDR1 as MDHEN and CDR2 as SYDVKM. The DNA for the CDR3 is TGTGCCAGCACCGAACTAGCGGGGGGCTACGAGCAGTACTTC. Its translation: CASTELAGGYEQYF.

J is TRBJ2-1 and V is TRBV4-3; possibly TRBD1 for D (6 bases). CDR3 length equals 15 residues. Germline V gene data show CDR1 as LGHNA and CDR2 as YSLEER. The V gene lost 2 bases and the J gene lost 8 bases, with 16 bases spanning the gap. The CDR3 loop reads CASSQTERGQDEQFF. Here the CDR3 DNA reads TGCGCCAGCAGCCAAACTGAGAGGGGACAAGATGAGCAGTTCTTC.

The V gene is TRBV7-2, the J gene TRBJ2-1, with TRBD1 as a possible D gene (6 bases). Germline CDR1 reads SGHTA; CDR2 reads FQGNSA. V lost 2 bases to trimming and J lost 5 bases, with 16 bases between them. The CDR3 is made up of 16 amino acids. In DNA, the CDR3 is TGTGCCAGCAGCTTACTGGGACAAGCACGAAACAATGAGCAGTTCTTC. Amino acids: CASSLLGQARNNEQFF.

This clonotype was seen only a few times. This chain links TRBV6-6 with TRBJ1-5; D may be TRBD1 (5 bases). This CDR3 contains 15 residues. Between the trimmed V and J ends, which lost 2 bases and 6 bases, there was a span of 14 bases. The germline gives CDR1 MNHNY, CDR2 SVGAGI (reference sequence). The CDR3 DNA reads as TGTGCCAGCAGTTACGGGGGATCCGAAGCTCAGCCCCAGCATTTT. Translation gives CASSYGGSEAQPQHF.

This clonotype turned up a few times. The chain is built from TRBV4-3 and TRBJ2-3; 8 nucleotides agree with TRBD2. The CDR3 is 18 residues long. With V trimmed by 0 bases and J by 6 bases, 14 bases remained unmatched. The germline V gene has CDR1 LGHNA and CDR2 YSLEER. The CDR3 reads CASSQDTGGLGLTDTQYF. The DNA of the CDR3 is TGCGCCAGCAGCCAAGATACGGGAGGGCTCGGTTTAACTGATACGCAGTATTTT.

This clonotype was detected a few times. This chain uses TRBV4-3 with TRBJ2-5; tentative D call: TRBD2 (6 bases). The J call could be wrong; TRBJ2-1 is a better fit for the DNA end. The CDR3 spans 16 residues. CDR1 and CDR2 (germline): LGHNA, YSLEER. CDR3 sequence: CASSQGRALPEDEQFF. In nucleotides, the CDR3 is TGCGCCAGCAGCCAAGGGAGGGCGCTACCTGAGGATGAGCAGTTCTTC.